One sample yielded the 32 T cell receptor beta chains listed below, sequenced in a study of blood T cell repertoires in COVID-19. Assay used: immunoSEQ multiplex PCR; TCRdb lists only in-frame clones, some missing. The sample includes about 200,000 clones, around 85% of them seen just once. Sequencing was carried out using peripheral blood. The receptors were sampled from a man between 60 and 75 years old with COVID-19, enrolled during active disease.

This chain joins TRBV6-4 and TRBJ1-1, with D uncertain. V lost 4 bases and J lost 1, with 7 bases in between. Germline loops: CDR1 MRHNA, CDR2 SNTAGT. CDR3 length: 13 amino acids. The CDR3: CASSVEGNTEAFF. The CDR3 coding sequence is TGTGCCAGCAGTGTTGAGGGGAACACTGAAGCTTTCTTT.

The genes are TRBV7-9 and TRBJ1-1, with D unresolved. The CDR3 is 14 amino acids. CDR1 is SEHNR and CDR2 is FQNEAQ in the germline V gene (reference sequence). V was clipped by 2 bases and J by 1 base, with 8 bases between them. CDR3 protein: CASSLRSGNTEAFF. In DNA form, the CDR3 reads TGTGCCAGCAGCTTACGGAGTGGGAACACTGAAGCTTTCTTT.

The chain links TRBV5-6 to TRBJ2-1, with TRBD2 as a possible D gene (6 bases). The CDR3 consists of 15 residues. Trimming stripped 0 bases from V and 15 bases from J, with 22 bases between. Germline V lookup: CDR1 SGHDT, CDR2 YYEEEE. The CDR3 loop reads CASSLASVLADPMFF. CDR3 nucleotide sequence: TGTGCCAGCAGCTTGGCCTCGGTACTAGCCGACCCTATGTTCTTC.

J is TRBJ1-1 and V is TRBV30; D gene uncertain. The V end lost 1 base, the J end lost 0 bases, and 6 bases lay between the germline ends. The CDR3 is 13 residues long. Germline V gene lookup returns CDR1 GTSNPN and CDR2 SVGIG (reference sequence). The CDR3 loop is CAWSGRVNTEAFF. CDR3 sequence (DNA): TGTGCCTGGAGTGGACGGGTGAACACTGAAGCTTTCTTT.

V usage is TRBV7-2 and J usage is TRBJ2-1; no clear D. V lost 0 bases and J 3 bases, leaving 9 bases between the germline ends. CDR1 SGHTA and CDR2 FQGNSA come from the germline V gene. This CDR3 region has 15 residues. Written as DNA, the CDR3 is TGTGCCAGCAGCTTAGCTATCCGAGTCTACAATGAGCAGTTCTTC. This sequence encodes CASSLAIRVYNEQFF.

The chain recombines TRBV6-5 with TRBJ2-2; D remains ambiguous. Germline V gene sequence: CDR1 MNHEY, CDR2 SVGAGI. This CDR3 spans 14 amino acids. Trimming removed 10 bases from V and 0 bases from J, with 12 bases in between. The CDR3 loop reads CATLSQTNTGELFF. CDR3 nucleotide sequence: TGTGCCACCCTATCCCAAACGAACACCGGGGAGCTGTTTTTT.

The chain has TRBV28 and TRBJ1-2; D ambiguous. CDR1 and CDR2 from the germline V gene are MDHEN and SYDVKM. This CDR3 region has 14 residues. V shed 0 bases and J shed 4 bases, with 9 bases lying between them. CDR3 nucleotide sequence: TGTGCCAGCAGTTTATGGGGCAACTCCTATGGCTACACCTTC. Amino acids: CASSLWGNSYGYTF.

This clone has a single count. The chain combines TRBV4-1 with TRBJ1-4; possibly TRBD1 for D (6 bases). V lost 0 bases and J 8 bases, leaving 22 bases between the germline ends. This CDR3 is 18 amino acids long. CDR1 is MGHRA, CDR2 YSYEKL, per germline. In nucleotides, the CDR3 is TGCGCCAGCAGCCAAGATACCTCCCTTGTGCCCAGGGGCGAAAAACTGTTTTTT. It encodes CASSQDTSLVPRGEKLFF.

This chain connects TRBV6-5 to TRBJ1-1; the D is unclear. CDR1 is MNHEY and CDR2 is SVGAGI in the germline V gene. This CDR3 has 15 amino acids. Trimming took off 7 bases at V and 1 base at J, with 16 bases between the two ends. CDR3 loop: CASNLLRERNTEAFF. The CDR3 bases are TGTGCCAGCAATTTATTAAGGGAGCGGAACACTGAAGCTTTCTTT.

V and J are TRBV30 and TRBJ1-2; no clear D gene. The V end was cut by 4 bases, the J end by 8 bases, with 14 bases between. Germline CDR1 GTSNPN, CDR2 SVGIG (reference sequence). This CDR3 has 12 residues. CDR3 protein: CAWNPARGGYTF. In DNA, the CDR3 is TGTGCCTGGAACCCAGCCCGGGGAGGCTACACCTTC.

Concerning this clone itself: An end of the junction does not agree with germline; a read error may underlie this. This sequence joins TRBV2 and TRBJ2-4; the D is unclear. CDR1 SNHLY and CDR2 FYNNEI come from the germline V gene. This CDR3 region has 11 residues. Written as DNA, the CDR3 is TGTGCCAGCAGGCTACCGGGTTCTCAGCAATTC. It is translated as CASRLPGSQQF.

Written as DNA, the CDR3 is TGTGCCAGCAGCCTCGGGGGGAATTCACCCCTCCACTTT. Residues: CASSLGGNSPLHF. The chain recombines TRBV6-5 with TRBJ1-6, with D possibly TRBD1 on 5 matching bases. The CDR3 is made up of 13 amino acids. The germline CDR1 and CDR2 sequences are MNHEY and SVGAGI. V was shortened by 6 bases and J by 7 bases, with 10 bases between the two germline ends.

CDR3 nucleotides: TGTGCCAGCAGCCCAGGGGTGAACACTGAAGCTTTCTTT. Its protein product is CASSPGVNTEAFF. The gene calls are TRBV3-1 (or the pseudogene TRBV3-2) and TRBJ1-1; possible D gene TRBD1, 6 bases. The CDR3 contains 13 residues. Deletions cut 4 bases from V and 0 bases from J, with 6 bases between. From germline, CDR1 is LGHDT and CDR2 YNNKEL (reference sequence).

The chain links TRBV7-9 to TRBJ2-1, with TRBD1 matching 8 bases. After removal of 5 bases from V and 7 bases from J, the junction contained 10 bases not matched to a gene. The CDR3 covers 15 residues. In germline, CDR1 is SEHNR, CDR2 FQNEAQ (reference sequence). The CDR3 spells CASSLTPTGANEQFF. The CDR3, as DNA: TGTGCCAGCAGCCTTACACCGACAGGGGCGAATGAGCAGTTCTTC.

The chain uses TRBV9 and TRBJ2-2; a weak D match, TRBD1 (6 bases). V lost 6 bases and J lost 0, with 9 bases in between. The CDR3 length is 14 residues. The germline V gene encodes CDR1 SGDLS and CDR2 YYNGEE. The CDR3 protein is CASTRQANTGELFF. CDR3 DNA: TGTGCCAGCACCCGACAGGCGAACACCGGGGAGCTGTTTTTT.

This chain joins TRBV29-1 and TRBJ1-3, with a weak D call TRBD1 (6 bases). The V gene's germline CDR1 is SQVTM and CDR2 ANQGSEA. The ends were cut back, 0 bases at V and 5 bases at J, with 11 bases in the middle. The CDR3 is 14 residues long. The CDR3 is CSVEDRQGRNTIYF. The CDR3 DNA follows: TGCAGCGTTGAAGATAGGCAGGGGCGAAACACCATATATTTT. Together with reference TRBV29-1 and TRBJ1-3, the CDR3 gives the full variable domain: SAVISQKPSRDICQRGTSLTIQCQVDSQVTMMFWYRQQPGQSLTLIATANQGSEATYESGFVIDKFPISRPNLTFSTLTVSNMSPEDSSIYLCSVEDRQGRNTIYFGEGSWLTVV.

The chain employs TRBV11-2 and TRBJ1-5; D remains unclear. This CDR3 is 13 amino acids long. The V end lost 4 bases, the J end lost 0 bases, and 4 bases lay between the germline ends. Per germline, CDR1 SGHAT and CDR2 FQNNGV. The CDR3 sequence is CASSSSSNQPQHF. The DNA of the CDR3 is TGTGCCAGCAGCTCTTCTAGCAATCAGCCCCAGCATTTT.

This chain uses TRBV29-1 with TRBJ2-1; tentatively, D is TRBD1 (6 bases). Germline V lookup: CDR1 SQVTM, CDR2 ANQGSEA. The CDR3 sequence is 13 residues long. The V end lost 6 bases, the J end lost 10 bases, and 19 bases lay between the germline ends. Here the CDR3 reads CSVRTTGSGEQFF. For the CDR3, the DNA is TGCAGCGTCCGCACAACAGGGTCGGGAGAGCAGTTCTTC.

This chain connects TRBV24-1 to TRBJ2-1; 12 nucleotides agree with TRBD2. Looked up from germline, CDR1 is KGHDR and CDR2 is SFDVKD. CDR3 length: 16 residues. V was pared by 7 bases and J by 7 bases, with 10 bases of the junction left unmatched. Here the CDR3 reads CATSASTSGSGNEQFF. The CDR3 DNA follows: TGTGCCACCAGCGCTTCGACTAGCGGGAGTGGTAATGAGCAGTTCTTC.

This chain connects TRBV27 to TRBJ1-1, with D perhaps TRBD1 (5 bases). Germline V gives CDR1 MNHEY, CDR2 SMNVEV (reference sequence). The V end was cut by 6 bases, the J end by 5 bases, with 19 bases between. The CDR3 runs to 15 residues. For the CDR3, the DNA is TGTGCCAGCAGGAAGGGGAGGGATTTTGGAACTGAAGCTTTCTTT. The encoded protein is CASRKGRDFGTEAFF.

The rearrangement links TRBV12-3 or TRBV12-4 to TRBJ1-5; D gene uncertain. Trimming took off 2 bases at V and 12 bases at J, with 8 bases between the two ends. This CDR3 is 11 amino acids long. This CDR3 reads CASSLQLRQHF. The CDR3 nucleotides are TGTGCCAGCAGTTTACAACTGCGCCAGCATTTT.

This clone appeared a single time. This rearrangement joins TRBV30 to TRBJ1-2; D possibly corresponds to TRBD1 (6 bases). With 8 bases removed from V and 6 bases from J, the gap between germline ends came to 19 bases. The CDR3 covers 13 residues. CDR1 GTSNPN and CDR2 SVGIG come from the germline V gene (reference sequence). The chain's CDR3 is CAIYPWGGHGYTF. The CDR3 coding sequence is TGTGCCATATATCCGTGGGGGGGGCATGGCTACACCTTC.

The J gene is TRBJ1-1, the V gene TRBV12-5; D is perhaps TRBD1 (6 bases). The V end was cut by 9 bases, the J end by 1 base, with 18 bases between. The CDR3 covers 15 residues. Germline CDR1 is LGHNT and CDR2 is FRNRAP. In nucleotides, the CDR3 is TGTGCTAGATCCACCAGGGGCACCGCGAACACTGAAGCTTTCTTT. Residues: CARSTRGTANTEAFF.

The chain has TRBV28 and TRBJ1-4; 10 positions agree with TRBD1. The CDR3 spans 15 residues. With 6 bases clipped from V and 4 bases from J, the junction kept 5 bases outside the gene matches. The germline gives CDR1 MDHEN, CDR2 SYDVKM. CDR3 region: CASRLGQGINEKLFF. CDR3 DNA: TGTGCCAGCAGATTGGGACAGGGGATTAATGAAAAACTGTTTTTT.

J is TRBJ1-4 and V is TRBV19; maybe TRBD1 (6 bases). This CDR3 has 10 residues. The V end was cut by 9 bases, the J end by 8 bases, with 7 bases between. From germline, CDR1 is LNHDA and CDR2 SQIVND (reference sequence). The CDR3 region is CASQGEKLFF. As DNA, the CDR3 is TGTGCCAGCCAGGGGGAAAAACTGTTTTTT.

The J gene is TRBJ1-4, the V gene TRBV2, with D tentatively TRBD1 (6 bases). The CDR3 sequence is 13 residues long. The ends were cut back, 8 bases at V and 7 bases at J, with 14 bases in the middle. The germline CDR1 and CDR2 sequences are SNHLY and FYNNEI. CDR3 region: CASQSGGSEKLFF. For the CDR3, the DNA is TGTGCCAGCCAGTCGGGGGGCAGTGAAAAACTGTTTTTT.

In this sample, this clone turned up once. The rearrangement joins TRBV28 to TRBJ1-2, with 7 nucleotides matching TRBD1. The length of the CDR3 is 14 residues. Losses at the gene ends were 5 bases for V and 8 bases for J; bases not matched to a gene: 11. The germline CDR1 and CDR2 sequences are MDHEN and SYDVKM. CDR3 DNA: TGTGCCAGCAGTGTAATCGACAGGGAGAGGGGCTACACCTTC. Translation: CASSVIDRERGYTF.

The chain has TRBV11-3 and TRBJ2-3, with D possibly TRBD2 on 5 matching bases. Trimming shortened V by 1 base and J by 4 bases, and 6 bases separated the two germline ends. CDR3 length: 13 residues. CDR1 SGHNT and CDR2 YENEEA come from the germline V gene. As DNA, the CDR3 is TGTGCCAGCAGCTTAGGAGGGCCAGATACGCAGTATTTT. Residues: CASSLGGPDTQYF.

This chain joins TRBV9 and TRBJ2-1; weak D call: TRBD2 (6 bases). Germline assignment: CDR1 SGDLS and CDR2 YYNGEE. Trimming removed 4 bases at V and 2 bases at J, with 13 bases between. The CDR3 length is 15 residues. CDR3: CASSSSAGTYNEQFF. CDR3 coding DNA: TGTGCCAGCAGCTCTAGCGCCGGGACCTACAATGAGCAGTTCTTC.

The rearrangement uses TRBV19 and TRBJ1-5; D remains ambiguous. The CDR3 contains 12 residues. Germline assignment: CDR1 LNHDA and CDR2 SQIVND (reference sequence). V was cut by 6 bases and J by 5 bases, with 8 bases left in between. CDR3 in DNA: TGTGCCAGTAGCCCTTCTGATCAGCCCCAGCATTTT. It yields the protein CASSPSDQPQHF.

The rearrangement links TRBV7-3 to TRBJ2-5; D is uncertain. Germline CDR1 reads SGHTA; CDR2 reads FQGTGA. V shed 5 bases and J shed 2 bases, with 9 bases lying between them. This CDR3 has 13 amino acids. CDR3 residues: CASSPSVQETQYF. Here the CDR3 DNA reads TGTGCCAGCAGCCCCTCGGTTCAAGAGACCCAGTACTTC.

The V and J genes are TRBV5-1 and TRBJ1-1; D is perhaps TRBD1 (5 bases). This CDR3 comprises 13 residues. Per germline, CDR1 SGHRS and CDR2 YFSETQ. Trimming pared 0 bases from V and 8 bases from J, leaving 11 bases between. CDR3 nucleotides: TGCGCCAGCAGCTTGGCTGGACAAACAGAAGCTTTCTTT. Its protein is CASSLAGQTEAFF.